Below, 14 T cell receptor beta chains from the same sample are listed, as sequenced in a study of cytomegalovirus exposure and HLA in healthy donors. PCR amplification relied on 60 Vbeta primers (plus 13 Jbeta primers). This table comes from immunoSEQ multiplex PCR, and its TCRdb copy is limited to in-frame clones, with some not included. The listing contains around 150,000 clones. Specimen: PBMCs. These TCRs come from a woman in her sixties or seventies in good health and CMV-seronegative.

V and J are TRBV19 and TRBJ1-1; 7 bases match TRBD1. CDR1 is LNHDA and CDR2 is SQIVND in the germline V gene (reference sequence). Germline trimming cut 3 bases from V and 5 bases from J; bases unmatched to any gene: 3. The CDR3 has 13 amino acids. CDR3 DNA sequence: TGTGCCAGTAGTATCCGGGACAGTACTGAAGCTTTCTTT. This translates into CASSIRDSTEAFF.

The chain recombines TRBV4-3 with TRBJ2-1; 10 bases fit TRBD1. Germline CDR1 LGHNA, CDR2 YSLEER. V shed 0 bases, J shed 9 bases, and the junction held 8 bases outside the gene matches. This CDR3 is built from 16 residues. The CDR3 bases are TGCGCCAGCAGCCAAGAACCGGGACAGGGGCGTACTGAGCAGTTCTTC. Encoded protein: CASSQEPGQGRTEQFF.

This chain connects TRBV5-5 to TRBJ1-5, with D tentatively TRBD1 (6 bases). The V end lost 0 bases, the J end lost 3 bases, and 10 bases lay between the germline ends. Germline V gene data show CDR1 as SGHKS and CDR2 as YYEKEE (reference sequence). This CDR3 is 15 amino acids long. For the CDR3, the DNA is TGTGCCAGCAGCTTGGCGGGGGGCCTCAATCAGCCCCAGCATTTT. Encoded protein: CASSLAGGLNQPQHF.

The chain couples TRBV2 to TRBJ1-5, with 7 positions matching TRBD1. The CDR3 spans 15 residues. The trim removed 8 bases at V and 7 bases at J, leaving 14 bases unmatched. Germline-derived CDR1 and CDR2 are SNHLY and FYNNEI. The CDR3 spells CASHSRAPGGQPQHF. DNA for the CDR3: TGTGCCAGCCACTCGAGGGCTCCAGGGGGACAGCCCCAGCATTTT.

The chain employs TRBV6-5 and TRBJ1-1; D uncertain. Germline lookup yields CDR1 MNHEY and CDR2 SVGAGI. The CDR3 length is 12 residues. Trimming took off 5 bases at V and 5 bases at J, with 9 bases between the two ends. CDR3 coding DNA: TGTGCCAGCAGTACCTCGGGAACTGAAGCTTTCTTT. It specifies CASSTSGTEAFF.

The chain links TRBV5-1 to TRBJ2-7; D possibly corresponds to TRBD2 (6 bases). Germline V gene sequence: CDR1 SGHRS, CDR2 YFSETQ. V was trimmed by 0 bases and J by 5 bases, leaving 15 bases between them. The CDR3 totals 15 residues. The CDR3 DNA follows: TGCGCCAGCAGCTTGGATGGTGGGCGGGACGACGAGCAGTACTTC. Translating it yields CASSLDGGRDDEQYF.

This rearrangement joins TRBV6-1 to TRBJ2-2; D is ambiguous. This CDR3 comprises 14 residues. CDR1 and CDR2 (germline): MNHNS, SASEGT. Trimming left V 4 bases short and J 7 bases short, with 13 bases between. The DNA for the CDR3 is TGTGCCAGCAGTGTTCGAAGGAGCGACGGGGAGCTGTTTTTT. Its translation is CASSVRRSDGELFF.

This sequence joins TRBV25-1 and TRBJ2-6, with D hard to call. This CDR3 has 16 residues. Trimming left V 1 base short and J 2 bases short, with 9 bases between. Per the germline V gene, CDR1 is MGHDK and CDR2 is SYGVNS. The CDR3 DNA is TGTGCCAGCAGTGAATTTATGGCGGCTGGGGCCAACGTCCTGACTTTC. Translating gives CASSEFMAAGANVLTF. The full variable domain, its missing parts supplied by reference TRBV25-1 and TRBJ2-6, is EADIYQTPRYLVIGTGKKITLECSQTMGHDKMYWYQQDPGMELHLIHYSYGVNSTEKGDLSSESTVSRIRTEHFPLTLESARPSHTSQYLCASSEFMAAGANVLTFGAGSRLTVL.

The chain is built from TRBV2 and TRBJ2-3; no firm D call. CDR1 is SNHLY, CDR2 FYNNEI, per germline. Between the trimmed V and J ends, which lost 5 bases and 3 bases, there was a span of 9 bases. This CDR3 is built from 13 residues. The DNA for the CDR3 is TGTGCCAGCAGTACACAGTCGACAGATACGCAGTATTTT. Its protein product is CASSTQSTDTQYF.

This rearrangement joins TRBV9 to TRBJ2-2; TRBD2 might be the D (5 bases). Per the germline V gene, CDR1 is SGDLS and CDR2 is YYNGEE. The CDR3 contains 13 residues. V gave up 3 bases and J gave up 6 bases, with 9 bases separating them. CDR3 residues: CASSERESGELFF. Here the CDR3 DNA reads TGTGCCAGCAGCGAGAGGGAGTCCGGGGAGCTGTTTTTT.

The V and J genes are TRBV13 and TRBJ1-5; perhaps TRBD1 as D (5 bases). The CDR3 has 14 amino acids. Germline CDR1 and CDR2: PRHDT and FYEKMQ (reference sequence). V shed 0 bases and J shed 3 bases, with 6 bases lying between them. The CDR3 loop is CASSLGGANQPQHF. CDR3 coding DNA: TGTGCCAGCAGCTTAGGTGGGGCCAATCAGCCCCAGCATTTT.

The chain is built from TRBV7-2 and TRBJ2-7; tentatively, D is TRBD1 (6 bases). The V and J ends lost 1 base and 3 bases respectively, with 10 bases between them. The CDR3 extends over 14 amino acids. Germline V lookup: CDR1 SGHTA, CDR2 FQGNSA. The DNA for the CDR3 is TGTGCCAGCAGCTTAGGGGCAGGGGACTACGAGCAGTACTTC. This gives the protein CASSLGAGDYEQYF.

The chain uses TRBV20-1 and TRBJ2-5; D remains ambiguous. The CDR3 has 11 residues. Per germline, CDR1 DFQATT and CDR2 SNEGSKA (reference sequence). V was clipped by 3 bases and J by 0 bases, with 2 bases between them. CDR3 amino acids: CSASDQETQYF. CDR3 bases: TGCAGTGCTAGCGACCAAGAGACCCAGTACTTC.

The chain has TRBV4-1 and TRBJ2-1; 10 bases align to TRBD2. Germline V gene sequence: CDR1 MGHRA, CDR2 YSYEKL. CDR3 length: 16 amino acids. V lost 1 base, J lost 8 bases, and 8 bases stayed unmatched. The CDR3 protein is CASSQGASGRVDEQFF. The CDR3 nucleotides are TGCGCCAGCAGCCAAGGAGCTAGCGGGAGAGTAGATGAGCAGTTCTTC.